Following are 7 T cell receptor beta chains from one sample sequenced in a study of CD8 T cells in ankylosing spondylitis. Points from the study as a whole: A motif of fewer than ten highly homologous TCR beta variants was seen as apparently characteristic of ankylosing spondylitis blood.

TCRdb used MiXCR to reprocess the 5' RACE reads, holding one entry per CDR3 protein. The repertoire holds 450,000 to 550,000 distinct CDR3 sequences, about 5.2% seen once, with under 4.5% in the top ten. Antigens for these TCRs are unknown. The sequencing input was blood, either unsorted or a sorted T cell fraction (not recorded which). These receptors came from a male donor with ankylosing spondylitis.

There are many counts of this clonotype. The chain is built from TRBV12-3 or TRBV12-4 and TRBJ1-5; D possibly corresponds to TRBD1 (6 bases). The CDR3 contains 15 residues. V was shortened by 4 bases and J by 0 bases, with 10 bases between the two germline ends. Here the CDR3 reads CASSWGAVSNQPQHF. The CDR3 nucleotides are TGTGCCAGCAGTTGGGGGGCAGTTAGCAATCAGCCCCAGCATTTT.

This chain connects TRBV4-3 to TRBJ2-3; 9 bases line up with TRBD1. Germline CDR1 reads LGHNA; CDR2 reads YSLEER. There are 15 residues in the CDR3. Trimming at V came to 1 base and at J to 2 bases, leaving 1 base not matched to a gene. CDR3 loop: CASSQGTGDTDTQYF. The CDR3 bases are TGCGCCAGCAGCCAAGGGACAGGGGACACAGATACGCAGTATTTT.

This clonotype came up many times. V gene TRBV7-2 combines with J gene TRBJ2-2; D perhaps matches TRBD2 (6 bases). V dropped 4 bases and J dropped 10 bases, with 19 bases sitting between them. CDR1 and CDR2 (germline): SGHTA, FQGNSA. This CDR3 region has 15 residues. The chain's CDR3 is CASSSRRLEGPELFF. The DNA for the CDR3 is TGTGCCAGCAGCTCCCGGAGATTGGAGGGCCCGGAGCTGTTTTTT. Complete variable domain (other parts from reference TRBV7-2 and TRBJ2-2): GAGVSQSPSNKVTEKGKDVELRCDPISGHTALYWYRQSLGQGLEFLIYFQGNSAPDKSGLPSDRFSAERTGGSVSTLTIQRTQQEDSAVYLCASSSRRLEGPELFFGEGSRLTVL.

The table lists this clonotype with a few counts. The chain recombines TRBV4-3 with TRBJ2-7, with D tentatively TRBD2 (6 bases). This CDR3 spans 16 amino acids. V lost 0 bases and J lost 2, with 14 bases in between. Germline V gene data show CDR1 as LGHNA and CDR2 as YSLEER. The CDR3 DNA sequence: TGCGCCAGCAGCCAAGAATTTAGGGGAGGTGCCTACGAGCAGTACTTC. Translated: CASSQEFRGGAYEQYF.

Points on this clonotype: This may be a read error: a much more frequent sequence differs by one nucleotide. The chain employs TRBV28 and TRBJ1-2; 8 bases map to TRBD1. CDR3 length: 14 residues. Germline assignment: CDR1 MDHEN and CDR2 SYDVKM. Germline trimming cut 6 bases from V and 7 bases from J; bases unmatched to any gene: 10. The CDR3 coding sequence is TGTGCCAGCAGAAGTCCGGGACAGGAAGGTGGCTACACCTTC. Translation: CASRSPGQEGGYTF.

V gene TRBV6-2 or TRBV6-3 combines with J gene TRBJ2-7; TRBD1 aligns across 12 bases. V was pared by 10 bases and J by 7 bases, with 5 bases of the junction left unmatched. CDR1 is MNHEY, CDR2 SVGEGT, per germline. This CDR3 spans 12 amino acids. CDR3 bases: TGTGCCACGGGACAGGGGGCGAGGGAGCAGTACTTC. This sequence encodes CATGQGAREQYF.

This clonotype was counted at least ten times. This sequence joins TRBV29-1 and TRBJ2-1; D is unresolved. Germline CDR1 SQVTM, CDR2 ANQGSEA. The CDR3 has 14 residues. Trimming pared 4 bases from V and 0 bases from J, leaving 10 bases between. CDR3 in amino acids: CSVVGQHSYNEQFF. The CDR3 bases are TGCAGCGTTGTAGGGCAGCACTCCTACAATGAGCAGTTCTTC.